Described below is a single TCR beta chain sequence and its context. Which antigen it targets is not known. It has no much larger one-base neighbor in the sample; base qualities were not kept. The data stem from a study of lymphopenia after photon versus proton radiotherapy (dated by TCRdb to between 2018 and 2020). As for the study more broadly: The immunological effects of photon versus proton radiation therapy were compared in patients with gastrointestinal tumors who developed high-grade lymphopenia. The cohort included about 18 patients with gastrointestinal tumors who developed lymphopenia after receiving either photon or proton therapy. The study aimed to characterize how the two radiation modalities differ in their impact on the immune system.

Overall results and qualifications from the work: The survival association was assessed only in patients who died, and the authors presented better survival with proton therapy as a possibility rather than a demonstrated result. Across the cohort, an inverse correlation was found between a larger post-nadir drop in TCR diversity and overall survival time among patients who died. Proton-treated patients stayed relatively stable during treatment, while photon-treated patients lost naive T cells and TCR diversity and gained effector/memory populations. After the lymphocyte count nadir, oligoclonal expansion, especially of CD8+ Temra cells, was observed in photon-treated repertoires, and the drop in diversity was driven by this expansion.

CDR1 and CDR2 are read off the germline V gene as MRHNA and SNTAGT. Spanning cysteine to phenylalanine, the CDR3 consists of 18 amino acids. Only the CDR3 DNA is retained, 54 bases long and in frame from the first base. V is reduced by 0 bases and J by 3 bases, leaving a spacing of 21 bases between them. Receptors were amplified or captured by the immunoSEQ multiplex PCR assay. T cell repertoires were profiled with deep sequencing of rearranged TCR beta loci together with multiparametric flow cytometry. TCRdb re-hosts the immuneACCESS table, in-frame sequences only. Its copies lack some clones; in the studies checked, an unresolved V gene accounts for under half of them, and the cause for the rest is not known. The sample table records approximately 16,000 clones; about nine tenths of these occur just once. Around 10% of the sample belongs to the ten largest clones.

This sample comprised peripheral blood, obtained from a patient treated with proton-based radiotherapy. This TCR was sampled from an older man with pancreatic cancer. The receptor chain draws on TRBV6-4 and TRBJ2-7; the D segment cannot be called with confidence. CDR3 region: CASSDSGSPANLVYEQYF. The nucleotides are TGTGCCAGCAGTGACTCGGGGTCCCCGGCGAACCTAGTCTACGAGCAGTACTTC.